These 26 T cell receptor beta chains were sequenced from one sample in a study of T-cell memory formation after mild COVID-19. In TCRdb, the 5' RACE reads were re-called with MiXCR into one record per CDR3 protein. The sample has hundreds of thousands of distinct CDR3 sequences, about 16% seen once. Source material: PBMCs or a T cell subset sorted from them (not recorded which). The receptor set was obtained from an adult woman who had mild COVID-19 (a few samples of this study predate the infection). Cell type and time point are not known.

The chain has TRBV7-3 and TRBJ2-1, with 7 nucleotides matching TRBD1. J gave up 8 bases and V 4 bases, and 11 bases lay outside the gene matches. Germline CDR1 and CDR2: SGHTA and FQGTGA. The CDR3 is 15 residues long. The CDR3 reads CASSSTGNFGDEQFF. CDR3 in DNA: TGTGCCAGCAGCTCGACAGGGAACTTCGGGGATGAGCAGTTCTTC.

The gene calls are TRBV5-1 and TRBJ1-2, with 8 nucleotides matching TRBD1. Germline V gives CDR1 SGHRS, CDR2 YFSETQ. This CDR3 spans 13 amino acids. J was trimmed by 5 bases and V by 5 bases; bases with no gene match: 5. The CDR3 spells CASRRTGSYGYTF. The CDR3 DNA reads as TGCGCCAGCAGACGGACAGGGTCATATGGCTACACCTTC.

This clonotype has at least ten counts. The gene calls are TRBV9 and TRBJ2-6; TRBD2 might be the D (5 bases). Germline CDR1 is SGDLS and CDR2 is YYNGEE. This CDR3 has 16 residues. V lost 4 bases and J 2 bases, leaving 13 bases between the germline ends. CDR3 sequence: CASSPRVNPGANVLTF. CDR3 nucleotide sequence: TGTGCCAGCAGCCCGAGGGTTAACCCTGGGGCCAACGTCCTGACTTTC.

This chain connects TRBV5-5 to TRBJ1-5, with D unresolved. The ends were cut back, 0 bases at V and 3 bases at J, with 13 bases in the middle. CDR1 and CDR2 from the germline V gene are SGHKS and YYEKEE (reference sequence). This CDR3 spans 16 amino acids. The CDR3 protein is CASSLAWGLDNQPQHF. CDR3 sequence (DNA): TGTGCCAGCAGCTTGGCTTGGGGATTGGACAATCAGCCCCAGCATTTT.

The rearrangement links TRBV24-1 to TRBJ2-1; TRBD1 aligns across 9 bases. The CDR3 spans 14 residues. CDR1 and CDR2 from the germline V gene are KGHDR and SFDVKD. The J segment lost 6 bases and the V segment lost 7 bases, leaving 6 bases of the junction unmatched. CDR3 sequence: CATRPGQGFNEQFF. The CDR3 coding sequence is TGTGCCACCAGGCCGGGACAGGGATTCAATGAGCAGTTCTTC.

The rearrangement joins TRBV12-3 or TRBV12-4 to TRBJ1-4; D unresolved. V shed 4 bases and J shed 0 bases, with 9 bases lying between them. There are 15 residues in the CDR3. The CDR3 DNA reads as TGTGCCAGCAGTTATTGGATTACAACTAATGAAAAACTGTTTTTT. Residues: CASSYWITTNEKLFF.

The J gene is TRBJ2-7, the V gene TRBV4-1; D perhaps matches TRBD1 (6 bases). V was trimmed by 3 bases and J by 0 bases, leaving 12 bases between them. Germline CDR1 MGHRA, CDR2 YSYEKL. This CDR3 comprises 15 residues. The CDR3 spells CASSQGLQGSYEQYF. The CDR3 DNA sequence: TGCGCCAGCAGCCAGGGTTTACAGGGCTCCTACGAGCAGTACTTC.

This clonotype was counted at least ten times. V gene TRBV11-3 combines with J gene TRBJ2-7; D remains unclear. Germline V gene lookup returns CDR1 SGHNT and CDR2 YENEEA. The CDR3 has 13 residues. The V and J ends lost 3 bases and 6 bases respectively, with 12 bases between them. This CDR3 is CASSFSYRGEQYF. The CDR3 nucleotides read TGTGCCAGCAGCTTTTCCTATAGAGGCGAGCAGTACTTC.

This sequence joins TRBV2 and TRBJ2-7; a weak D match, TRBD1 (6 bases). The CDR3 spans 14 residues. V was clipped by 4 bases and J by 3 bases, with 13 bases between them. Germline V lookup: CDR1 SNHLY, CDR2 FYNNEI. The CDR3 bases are TGTGCCAGCAGTGTCAACCGGGACAACTACGAGCAGTACTTC. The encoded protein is CASSVNRDNYEQYF. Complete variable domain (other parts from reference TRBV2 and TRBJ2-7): EPEVTQTPSHQVTQMGQEVILRCVPISNHLYFYWYRQILGQKVEFLVSFYNNEISEKSEIFDDQFSVERPDGSNFTLKIRSTKLEDSAMYFCASSVNRDNYEQYFGPGTRLTVT.

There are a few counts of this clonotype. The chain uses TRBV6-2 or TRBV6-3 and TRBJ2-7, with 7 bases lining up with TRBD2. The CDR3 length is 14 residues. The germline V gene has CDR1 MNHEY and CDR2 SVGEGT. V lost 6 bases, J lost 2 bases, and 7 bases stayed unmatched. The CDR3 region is CASRRGGSPYEQYF. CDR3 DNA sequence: TGTGCCAGCAGACGTGGCGGGAGTCCCTACGAGCAGTACTTC.

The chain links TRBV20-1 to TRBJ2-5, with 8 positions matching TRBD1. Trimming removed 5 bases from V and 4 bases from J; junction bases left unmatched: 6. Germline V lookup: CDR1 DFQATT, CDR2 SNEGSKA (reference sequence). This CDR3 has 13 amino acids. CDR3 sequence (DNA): TGCAGTGCTCCGACTACAGGGGGAGAGACCCAGTACTTC. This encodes CSAPTTGGETQYF.

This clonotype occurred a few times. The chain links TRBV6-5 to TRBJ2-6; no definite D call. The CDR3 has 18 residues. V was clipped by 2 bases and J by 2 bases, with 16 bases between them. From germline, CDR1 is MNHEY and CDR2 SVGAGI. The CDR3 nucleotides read TGTGCCAGCAGTTACCCTTTGATCCGAGGAACTGGGGCCAACGTCCTGACTTTC. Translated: CASSYPLIRGTGANVLTF.

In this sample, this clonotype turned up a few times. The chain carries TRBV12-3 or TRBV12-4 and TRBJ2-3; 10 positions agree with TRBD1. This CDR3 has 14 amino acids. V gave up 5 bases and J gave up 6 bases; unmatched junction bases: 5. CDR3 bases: TGTGCCAGCAGTACGGACAGGGGGTGGGATACGCAGTATTTT. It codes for CASSTDRGWDTQYF.

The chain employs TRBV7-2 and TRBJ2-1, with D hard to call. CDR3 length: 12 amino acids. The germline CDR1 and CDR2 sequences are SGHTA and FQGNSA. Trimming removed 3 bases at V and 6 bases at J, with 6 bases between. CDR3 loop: CASSFPPNEQFF. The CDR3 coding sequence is TGTGCCAGCAGCTTTCCCCCCAATGAGCAGTTCTTC.

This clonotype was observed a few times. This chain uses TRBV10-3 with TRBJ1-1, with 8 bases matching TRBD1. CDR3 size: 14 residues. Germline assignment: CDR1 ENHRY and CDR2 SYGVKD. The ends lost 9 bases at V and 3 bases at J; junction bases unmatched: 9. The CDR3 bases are TGTGCCATAGCGGACAGGGTGGGGGACACTGAAGCTTTCTTT. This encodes CAIADRVGDTEAFF.

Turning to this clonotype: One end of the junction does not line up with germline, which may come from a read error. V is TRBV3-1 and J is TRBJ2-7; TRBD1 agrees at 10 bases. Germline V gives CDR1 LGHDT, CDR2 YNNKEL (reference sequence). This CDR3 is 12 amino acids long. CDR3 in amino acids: CASSQSGTGEHF. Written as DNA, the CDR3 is TGTGCCAGCAGCCAATCGGGGACAGGGGAGCACTTC.

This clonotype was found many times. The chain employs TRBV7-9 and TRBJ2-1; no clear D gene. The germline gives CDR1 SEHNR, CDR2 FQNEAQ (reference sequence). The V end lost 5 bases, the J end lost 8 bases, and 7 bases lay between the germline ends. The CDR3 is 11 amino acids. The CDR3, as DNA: TGTGCCAGCAGCCTGTACGATGAGCAGTTCTTC. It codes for CASSLYDEQFF.

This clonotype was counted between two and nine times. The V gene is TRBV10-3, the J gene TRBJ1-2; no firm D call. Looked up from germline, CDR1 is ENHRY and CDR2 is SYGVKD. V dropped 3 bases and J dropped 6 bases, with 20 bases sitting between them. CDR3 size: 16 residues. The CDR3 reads CAISDEKSPGGNGYTF. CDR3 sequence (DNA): TGTGCCATCAGTGATGAAAAGTCGCCCGGAGGGAATGGCTACACCTTC.

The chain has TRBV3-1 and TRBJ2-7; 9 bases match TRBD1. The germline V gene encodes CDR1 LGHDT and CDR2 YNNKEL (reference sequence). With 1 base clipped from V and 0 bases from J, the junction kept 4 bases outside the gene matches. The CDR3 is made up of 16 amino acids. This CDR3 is CASSQAGTGSSYEQYF. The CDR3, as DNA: TGTGCCAGCAGCCAAGCCGGGACAGGGAGCTCCTACGAGCAGTACTTC.

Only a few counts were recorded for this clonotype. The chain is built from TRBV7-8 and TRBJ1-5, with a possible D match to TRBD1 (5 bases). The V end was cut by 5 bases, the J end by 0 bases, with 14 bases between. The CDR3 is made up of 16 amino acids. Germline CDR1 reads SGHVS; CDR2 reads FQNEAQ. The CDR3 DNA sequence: TGTGCCAGCAGCCCATTGGGACGGAATAGCAATCAGCCCCAGCATTTT. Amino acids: CASSPLGRNSNQPQHF.

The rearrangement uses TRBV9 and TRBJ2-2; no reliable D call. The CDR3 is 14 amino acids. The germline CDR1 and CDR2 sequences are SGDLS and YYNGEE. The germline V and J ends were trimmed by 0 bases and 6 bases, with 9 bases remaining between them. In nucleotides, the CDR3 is TGTGCCAGCAGCGTAGGCGGAAACGCCGGGGAGCTGTTTTTT. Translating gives CASSVGGNAGELFF.

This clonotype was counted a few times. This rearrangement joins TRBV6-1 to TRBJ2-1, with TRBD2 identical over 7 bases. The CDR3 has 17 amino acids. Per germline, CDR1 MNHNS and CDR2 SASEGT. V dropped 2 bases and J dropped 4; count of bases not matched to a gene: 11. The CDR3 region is CASSERWLADWYNEQFF. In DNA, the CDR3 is TGTGCCAGCAGTGAAAGGTGGCTAGCGGACTGGTACAATGAGCAGTTCTTC.

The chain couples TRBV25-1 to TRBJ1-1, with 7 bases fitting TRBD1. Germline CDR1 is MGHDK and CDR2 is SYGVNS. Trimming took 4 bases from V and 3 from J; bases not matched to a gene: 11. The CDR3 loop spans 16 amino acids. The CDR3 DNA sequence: TGTGCCAGCAGTGCCCCAGTACAGGGGTCCCACACTGAAGCTTTCTTT. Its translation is CASSAPVQGSHTEAFF.

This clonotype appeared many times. The DNA of the CDR3 is TGTGCCATCCAAGACAGCGGGGGGTCGGCTGGCAATGAGCAGTTCTTC. This translates into CAIQDSGGSAGNEQFF. The J gene is TRBJ2-1, the V gene TRBV10-3; 9 positions agree with TRBD2. J was trimmed by 6 bases and V by 8 bases; bases with no gene match: 14. The CDR3 has 16 residues. In germline, CDR1 is ENHRY, CDR2 SYGVKD.

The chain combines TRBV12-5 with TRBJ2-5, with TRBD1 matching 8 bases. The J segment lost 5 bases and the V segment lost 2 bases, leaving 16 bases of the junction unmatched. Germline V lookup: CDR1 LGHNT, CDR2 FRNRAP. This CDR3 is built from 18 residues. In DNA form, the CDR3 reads TGTGCTAGTGGTTTGCCTAACCCGGACAGGGCCCGGCATGAGACCCAGTACTTC. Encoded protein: CASGLPNPDRARHETQYF.

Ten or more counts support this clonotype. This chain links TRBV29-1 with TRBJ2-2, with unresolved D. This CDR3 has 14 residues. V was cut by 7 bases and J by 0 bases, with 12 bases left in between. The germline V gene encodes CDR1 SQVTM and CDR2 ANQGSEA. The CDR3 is CSASGVTNTGELFF. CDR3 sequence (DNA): TGCAGCGCATCAGGTGTTACGAACACCGGGGAGCTGTTTTTT.